This TCR beta chain emerged from a study of metastatic and nonmetastatic thyroid tumors. This clone occurred a few times. Its antigen is not identified. TCRdb ran MiXCR on the PCR reads. In the table there are tens of thousands of clones, 20% to 25% of which are singletons. CDR1 and CDR2 from the germline V gene are MNHEY and SVGEGT. V gave up 6 bases and J gave up 5 bases, with 10 bases separating them. The CDR3 loop spans 12 amino acids. No treatment of any kind had been given to any patient before thyroid surgery. Whole-study findings and limits: As reported, TCR beta diversity in blood and tumor was significantly higher in malignant thyroid tumors than in benign nodules.

Sequencing used blood. The chain has TRBV6-2 or TRBV6-3 and TRBJ1-2; D unresolved. The sequence came from a male donor with papillary thyroid cancer or a benign thyroid nodule (not recorded which). Some clones in this sample may be carry-over from other donors' samples. The DNA for the CDR3 is TGTGCCAGCAGCGAGAAAGGATATGGCTACACCTTC. It translates to CASSEKGYGYTF.